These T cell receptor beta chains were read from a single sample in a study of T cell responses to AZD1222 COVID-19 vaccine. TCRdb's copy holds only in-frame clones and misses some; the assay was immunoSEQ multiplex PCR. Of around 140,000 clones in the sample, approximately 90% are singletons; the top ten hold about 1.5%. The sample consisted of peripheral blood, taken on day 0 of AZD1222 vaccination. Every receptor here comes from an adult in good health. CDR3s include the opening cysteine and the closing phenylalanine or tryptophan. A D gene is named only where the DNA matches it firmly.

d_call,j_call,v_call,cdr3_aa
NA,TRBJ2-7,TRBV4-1,CASSPRTQAGPYEQYF
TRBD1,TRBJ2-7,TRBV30,CAWSPGTGGNEQYF
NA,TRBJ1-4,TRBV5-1,CASSLPVGRNEKLFF
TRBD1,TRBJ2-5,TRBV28,CASSSLDRDDLETQYF
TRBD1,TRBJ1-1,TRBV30,CARGTGGTEAFF
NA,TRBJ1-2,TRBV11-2,CASSLDRSYGGNTF
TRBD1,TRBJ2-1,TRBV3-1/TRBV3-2,CASSQSRDRFYNEQFF
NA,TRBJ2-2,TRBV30,CAWEPTGNTGELFF
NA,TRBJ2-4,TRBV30,CAWSQITGRKNIQYF
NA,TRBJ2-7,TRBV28,CASSSRRPISYEQYF
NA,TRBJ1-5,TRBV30,CAWNHGGGNQPQHF
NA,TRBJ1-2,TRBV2,CASRTAREAGYTF
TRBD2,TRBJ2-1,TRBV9,CASSDTSDIYNEQFF
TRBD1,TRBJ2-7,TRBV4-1,CASSPARGPATYEQYF